This T cell receptor beta chain was recovered during a study of T cells in Graves' hyperthyroidism and ophthalmopathy. Germline V gene data show CDR1 as SGHNT and CDR2 as YENEEA. V lost 4 bases to trimming and J lost 4 bases; unmatched junction nucleotides: 10. CDR3 length equals 16 residues. Researchers took RNA transcripts and amplified the TCR beta CDR3 regions from them. The HTBI primer set served for first-round RT-PCR of the TCR CDR3. MiXCR, run by TCRdb on the multiplex PCR reads, gives a single entry per CDR3 protein. The sample holds around 400,000 distinct CDR3 sequences, roughly 25% seen once. A roughly 10 ml volume of fresh peripheral blood provided the PBMCs.

The chain links TRBV11-3 to TRBJ2-1; TRBD1 matches at 7 bases. Sequencing was carried out using blood. The sequence came from a man aged 45-60 years with Graves' hyperthyroidism. Here the CDR3 DNA reads TGTGCCAGCAGCTCCGGACCGGGACAGCTGTACAATGAGCAGTTCTTC. Its translation: CASSSGPGQLYNEQFF.